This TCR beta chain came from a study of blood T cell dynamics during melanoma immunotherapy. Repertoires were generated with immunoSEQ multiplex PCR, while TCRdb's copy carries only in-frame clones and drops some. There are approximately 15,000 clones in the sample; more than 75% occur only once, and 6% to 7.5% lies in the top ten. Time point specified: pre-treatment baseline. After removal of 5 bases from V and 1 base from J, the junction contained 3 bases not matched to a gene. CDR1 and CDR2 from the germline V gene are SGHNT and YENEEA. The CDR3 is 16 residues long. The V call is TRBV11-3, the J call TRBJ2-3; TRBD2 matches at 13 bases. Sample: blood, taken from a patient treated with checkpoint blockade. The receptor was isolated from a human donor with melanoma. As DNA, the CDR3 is TGTGCCAGCAGCCCAGGGACTAGCGGGGGCACAGATACGCAGTATTTT. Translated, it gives CASSPGTSGGTDTQYF.